The 28 T cell receptor beta chains reported below all come from one sample, sequenced in a study of post-analysis software for immune sequencing data. Notes on the study in general: TRBV5-6, TRBV5-1 and TRBV20-1 belonged to a set of roughly 5 TRBV segments that were more frequent in patients than controls.

Prepared TCR beta cDNA libraries contained unique molecular identifiers. A single record per CDR3 protein comes from TCRdb applying MiXCR to the PCR reads. This table holds roughly 730,000 distinct CDR3 sequences, just under 30% found once. Their specific antigens are unknown. Sequencing was done on a sample of blood. Receptors originate from a girl between 10 and 17 years old with multiple sclerosis.

This clonotype has just a few counts. This rearrangement joins TRBV29-1 to TRBJ1-2; no definite D call. There are 12 residues in the CDR3. The V end was cut by 6 bases, the J end by 6 bases, with 14 bases between. Germline CDR1 and CDR2: SQVTM and ANQGSEA. The CDR3 sequence is CSVGSVSHGYTF. The CDR3 DNA reads TGCAGCGTCGGGAGCGTTTCGCATGGCTACACCTTC.

The chain has TRBV20-1 and TRBJ1-6; TRBD1 aligns across 7 bases. The CDR3 runs to 14 residues. Germline V gene data show CDR1 as DFQATT and CDR2 as SNEGSKA (reference sequence). V shed 6 bases and J 11 bases; nucleotides not matched to a gene: 13. In DNA form, the CDR3 reads TGCAGTGCCGCAGAGACAGGGCCGAATCCACCCCTCCACTTT. As protein: CSAAETGPNPPLHF.

The V call is TRBV19, the J call TRBJ2-7; tentative D call: TRBD1 (7 bases). V lost 3 bases to trimming and J lost 3 bases, with 15 bases between them. This CDR3 comprises 15 residues. The germline CDR1 and CDR2 sequences are LNHDA and SQIVND (reference sequence). In DNA, the CDR3 is TGTGCCAGTAGTATTGGGGCAGGGGGGCACTACGAGCAGTACTTC. Its protein is CASSIGAGGHYEQYF.

V and J are TRBV7-8 and TRBJ2-7; TRBD2 matches 14 bases. This CDR3 is built from 19 residues. Germline-derived CDR1 and CDR2 are SGHVS and FQNEAQ. Germline trimming cut 5 bases from V and 6 bases from J; bases unmatched to any gene: 18. In DNA form, the CDR3 reads TGTGCCAGCAGCCCAATATTCAACGTCCGGACTAGCGGGAGGATCGAGCAGTACTTC. The encoded protein is CASSPIFNVRTSGRIEQYF.

This clonotype has only a few counts. The V call is TRBV4-1, the J call TRBJ1-1; D is undetermined. V was trimmed by 3 bases and J by 3 bases, leaving 14 bases between them. From germline, CDR1 is MGHRA and CDR2 YSYEKL. The CDR3 sequence is 15 residues long. The CDR3, as DNA: TGCGCCAGCAGCCAGGGCGCTGGCAGCCACACTGAAGCTTTCTTT. It encodes CASSQGAGSHTEAFF.

J is TRBJ2-5 and V is TRBV4-1; 9 bases line up with TRBD2. V lost 1 base, J lost 3 bases, and 9 bases stayed unmatched. The length of the CDR3 is 17 residues. Looked up from germline, CDR1 is MGHRA and CDR2 is YSYEKL. The CDR3 bases are TGCGCCAGCAGCCAAGGGGCCGCGGGGGGGTCTAAAGAGACCCAGTACTTC. Translated, it gives CASSQGAAGGSKETQYF.

The chain combines TRBV20-1 with TRBJ1-2; no clear D. The germline V and J ends were trimmed by 5 bases and 4 bases, with 14 bases remaining between them. Germline V gene data show CDR1 as DFQATT and CDR2 as SNEGSKA (reference sequence). This CDR3 is 13 amino acids long. The CDR3 protein is CSAFDGSSYGYTF. The CDR3 DNA follows: TGCAGTGCTTTCGACGGGTCTTCCTATGGCTACACCTTC.

This clonotype is a singleton in its sample. At one end the junction does not follow the germline gene, possibly because of a read error. This chain joins TRBV11-2 and TRBJ2-3; D ambiguous. Germline V lookup: CDR1 SGHAT, CDR2 FQNNGV. The CDR3 extends over 13 amino acids. The CDR3 here is CASSPGRRDAQYF. Here the CDR3 DNA reads TGTGCCAGCAGCCCTGGACGGAGAGATGCGCAGTATTTT.

This clonotype was seen a single time. This chain uses TRBV7-9 with TRBJ1-2; a weak D match, TRBD1 (5 bases). V lost 5 bases, J lost 5 bases, and 18 bases lay in between. CDR3 size: 15 residues. The germline gives CDR1 SEHNR, CDR2 FQNEAQ (reference sequence). This chain's CDR3 is CASSRSGSPGYGYTF. The CDR3 nucleotides are TGTGCCAGCAGCCGGTCAGGGTCCCCAGGATATGGCTACACCTTC.

The V gene is TRBV29-1, the J gene TRBJ1-1, with TRBD1 matching over 8 bases. Germline V gives CDR1 SQVTM, CDR2 ANQGSEA. The CDR3 spans 16 residues. Trimming removed 3 bases from V and 0 bases from J; junction bases left unmatched: 9. DNA of the CDR3: TGCAGCGTTGATCGGACAGGGAGCGGGTTGAACACTGAAGCTTTCTTT. Its translation is CSVDRTGSGLNTEAFF. The full variable domain, its missing parts supplied by reference TRBV29-1 and TRBJ1-1, is SAVISQKPSRDICQRGTSLTIQCQVDSQVTMMFWYRQQPGQSLTLIATANQGSEATYESGFVIDKFPISRPNLTFSTLTVSNMSPEDSSIYLCSVDRTGSGLNTEAFFGQGTRLTVV.

V usage is TRBV3-1 and J usage is TRBJ1-1; TRBD1 is a possible D gene (6 bases). V was trimmed by 1 base and J by 3 bases, leaving 15 bases between them. The CDR3 runs to 16 residues. Germline loops: CDR1 LGHDT, CDR2 YNNKEL (reference sequence). CDR3 sequence: CASSQGGGRLDTEAFF. In DNA, the CDR3 is TGTGCCAGCAGCCAAGGAGGGGGGCGGTTGGACACTGAAGCTTTCTTT.

The chain carries TRBV11-3 and TRBJ2-1; unclear D gene. Trimming cost V 5 bases and J 0 bases, with 11 bases left between them. This CDR3 is 15 amino acids long. Germline CDR1 reads SGHNT; CDR2 reads YENEEA. As DNA, the CDR3 is TGTGCCAGCAGCGCACGGAAGAGCTCCTACAATGAGCAGTTCTTC. It yields the protein CASSARKSSYNEQFF.

This clonotype was recorded a few times. This sequence joins TRBV20-1 and TRBJ1-2; D is uncertain. The germline V gene has CDR1 DFQATT and CDR2 SNEGSKA (reference sequence). V lost 4 bases, J lost 4 bases, and 7 bases lay in between. The CDR3 contains 11 residues. CDR3 in amino acids: CSATPSYGYTF. In DNA form, the CDR3 reads TGCAGTGCTACTCCCAGCTATGGCTACACCTTC.

Note on this clonotype: One end of the junction does not line up with germline, which may come from a read error. This chain connects TRBV10-3 to TRBJ2-3; TRBD2 is a possible D gene (6 bases). The length of the CDR3 is 14 residues. CDR1 ENHRY and CDR2 SYGVKD come from the germline V gene. As DNA, the CDR3 is TGTGCCATCAGTGAGGGCACTAGCAGAGATACGCAGTATTTT. This sequence encodes CAISEGTSRDTQYF.

This clonotype has just a few counts. V gene TRBV24-1 combines with J gene TRBJ2-1; weak D call: TRBD2 (6 bases). V shed 3 bases and J shed 2 bases, with 10 bases lying between them. The germline gives CDR1 KGHDR, CDR2 SFDVKD. The CDR3 is 15 amino acids. The CDR3 region is CATSDRTMAYNEQFF. CDR3 in DNA: TGTGCCACCAGTGATCGGACTATGGCCTACAATGAGCAGTTCTTC.

This CDR3 is CASSLRGLQNNEQFF. The CDR3 DNA reads TGTGCCAGCAGTTTAAGGGGACTACAGAACAATGAGCAGTTCTTC. This sequence joins TRBV12-3 or TRBV12-4 and TRBJ2-1; 7 nucleotides align to TRBD2. J gave up 5 bases and V 2 bases, and 6 bases lay outside the gene matches. The CDR3 runs to 15 residues.

The chain uses TRBV7-2 and TRBJ2-5; TRBD2 aligns across 15 bases. This CDR3 comprises 16 residues. V trimming: 5 bases; J trimming: 4 bases; junction bases outside the gene matches: 5. Germline CDR1 and CDR2: SGHTA and FQGNSA. The chain's CDR3 is CASSVGLAGGLETQYF. DNA for the CDR3: TGTGCCAGCAGCGTCGGACTAGCGGGAGGGCTAGAGACCCAGTACTTC.

The chain carries TRBV15 and TRBJ2-3, with D perhaps matching TRBD1 or TRBD2 (5 bases each). Germline CDR1 reads LNHNV; CDR2 reads YYDKDF (reference sequence). V lost 5 bases, J lost 0 bases, and 15 bases lay in between. The CDR3 runs 16 residues. Here the CDR3 reads CATSRDRGASTDTQYF. CDR3 DNA: TGTGCCACCAGCCGGGACCGGGGCGCGAGCACAGATACGCAGTATTTT.

The V call is TRBV29-1, the J call TRBJ1-2; TRBD1 might be the D (6 bases). V dropped 7 bases and J dropped 4 bases, with 13 bases sitting between them. Per germline, CDR1 SQVTM and CDR2 ANQGSEA. The CDR3 spans 12 residues. CDR3 in amino acids: CSAETGVYGYTF. The CDR3 DNA is TGCAGCGCAGAGACAGGCGTCTATGGCTACACCTTC.

The V gene is TRBV9, the J gene TRBJ2-7; 10 bases match TRBD1. The germline V gene has CDR1 SGDLS and CDR2 YYNGEE. The CDR3 has 15 residues. V shed 4 bases and J 6 bases; nucleotides not matched to a gene: 10. CDR3 amino acids: CASSPGQGFSREQYF. In DNA, the CDR3 is TGTGCCAGCAGCCCGGGACAGGGGTTTTCTCGCGAGCAGTACTTC.

This clonotype was found a few times. The CDR3 DNA follows: TGCAGTGCTAGAGATTTCGGGATCTCGGGTGGCAATCAGCCCCAGCATTTT. It yields the protein CSARDFGISGGNQPQHF. The chain links TRBV20-1 to TRBJ1-5; D gene unclear. The CDR3 is made up of 17 amino acids. V lost 0 bases, J lost 2 bases, and 17 bases lay in between. Germline loops: CDR1 DFQATT, CDR2 SNEGSKA (reference sequence).

The chain joins TRBV7-2 to TRBJ2-7; tentatively, D is TRBD1 (6 bases). The J call may be in error: the DNA end matches TRBJ2-5 better. Per germline, CDR1 SGHTA and CDR2 FQGNSA. The length of the CDR3 is 13 residues. In DNA, the CDR3 is TGTGCCAGCAGCACCCCAGGGGCAAGGACCCAGTACTTC. Encoded protein: CASSTPGARTQYF.

A word on this clonotype: At one of its ends the junction is not consistent with the germline gene, which may arise from a read error. This sequence joins TRBV5-1 and TRBJ1-2; maybe TRBD1 (5 bases). The CDR3 contains 14 residues. Germline V gene data show CDR1 as SGHRS and CDR2 as YFSETQ. CDR3 coding DNA: TGCGCCAGCAGCTATGGGGAGGGGAACTACGGCTACACCTTC. Its protein is CASSYGEGNYGYTF. Looking up the rest from reference TRBV5-1 and TRBJ1-2 gives the full variable domain: KAGVTQTPRYLIKTRGQQVTLSCSPISGHRSVSWYQQTPGQGLQFLFEYFSETQRNKGNFPGRFSGRQFSNSRSEMNVSTLELGDSALYLCASSYGEGNYGYTFGSGTRLTVV.

The chain is built from TRBV7-2 and TRBJ1-2; D call uncertain. Trimming left V 4 bases short and J 4 bases short, with 13 bases between. Germline V gene sequence: CDR1 SGHTA, CDR2 FQGNSA. The CDR3 consists of 14 residues. CDR3 amino acids: CASSSRNRLYGYTF. The DNA of the CDR3 is TGTGCCAGCAGCTCACGAAACAGACTCTATGGCTACACCTTC.

J is TRBJ1-6 and V is TRBV28; 7 bases agree with TRBD1. Germline V gene sequence: CDR1 MDHEN, CDR2 SYDVKM. V dropped 8 bases and J dropped 9; count of bases not matched to a gene: 16. The CDR3 totals 16 residues. The CDR3 DNA is TGTGCCAGCTTCCACACGAGGACAGGTCGGGGTTCACCCCTCCACTTT. Translating it yields CASFHTRTGRGSPLHF.

In this sample, this clonotype turned up many times. V gene TRBV3-1 combines with J gene TRBJ2-5; D is unresolved. Between the trimmed V and J ends, which lost 0 bases and 1 base, there was a span of 15 bases. The CDR3 consists of 17 residues. Germline CDR1 is LGHDT and CDR2 is YNNKEL (reference sequence). CDR3 coding DNA: TGTGCCAGCAGCCAAGATCTGAGGCGACGGATCCAAGAGACCCAGTACTTC. Residues: CASSQDLRRRIQETQYF.

For this clonotype: One junction end does not reproduce the germline sequence, and a read error may be involved. The J gene is TRBJ2-3, the V gene TRBV5-1; D possibly corresponds to TRBD2 (6 bases). Per the germline V gene, CDR1 is SGHRS and CDR2 is YFSETQ. The CDR3 contains 17 residues. This CDR3 is CAGSMGGGIGSTDTQYF. The CDR3 DNA reads TGCGCCGGCAGCATGGGAGGTGGTATCGGGAGCACAGATACGCAGTATTTT.

This clonotype was observed a handful of times. The chain recombines TRBV5-1 with TRBJ1-6; D gene unclear. Germline V gene sequence: CDR1 SGHRS, CDR2 YFSETQ. V lost 7 bases and J lost 4, with 12 bases in between. This CDR3 has 14 amino acids. CDR3 sequence reads: CASREILYNSPLHF. The CDR3 DNA follows: TGCGCCAGCCGGGAGATCTTATATAATTCACCCCTCCACTTT.